These T cell receptor beta chains were read from a single sample in a study of human T cells and chemical hapten exposure. TCRdb passed the RACE reads through MiXCR, listing each CDR3 protein once. The sample records over 130,000 distinct CDR3 sequences, 12% being singletons. Material: whole blood, obtained in connection with sensitization to the hapten diphenylcyclopropenone (DPC). Source of these receptors: a woman aged 50 to 65 with alopecia areata. Some clones in this sample may be carry-over from other donors' samples. The CDR3 runs from the conserved cysteine through the conserved F or W. D genes are given only for firm matches. The listing skips clone size in some rows; elsewhere it reads once, few, many or a size class.

size	J	V	D	CDR3	DNA
-	TRBJ2-3	TRBV27	TRBD2	CASSGTSGIGTQYF	TGTGCCAGCAGCGGGACTAGCGGGATCGGTACGCAGTATTTT
few	TRBJ1-5	TRBV20-1	-	CSDRGTLSNQPQHF	TGCAGTGATCGGGGAACCCTATCCAATCAGCCCCAGCATTTT
many	TRBJ2-7	TRBV19	TRBD2	CASSPPPGGIRGEQYF	TGTGCCAGTAGTCCCCCCCCGGGGGGGATTCGCGGCGAGCAGTACTTC
few	TRBJ2-1	TRBV5-1	-	CASSSRAGYNEQFF	TGCGCCAGCAGCTCAAGGGCTGGTTACAATGAGCAGTTCTTC
many	TRBJ2-3	TRBV5-1	TRBD2	CASSPRTSGSTDTQYF	TGCGCCAGCAGCCCCCGTACTAGCGGAAGCACAGATACGCAGTATTTT
few	TRBJ2-7	TRBV7-9	-	CASSLDGADFHEQYF	TGTGCCAGCAGCTTAGATGGGGCGGATTTCCACGAGCAGTACTTC
-	TRBJ2-7	TRBV18	-	CASSPREYEQYF	TGTGCCAGCTCACCAAGGGAGTACGAGCAGTACTTC
-	TRBJ2-3	TRBV7-2	TRBD2	CASSLGGGSPPHTQYF	TGTGCCAGCAGCTTAGGGGGCGGGAGTCCGCCCCATACGCAGTATTTT
-	TRBJ2-7	TRBV5-1	TRBD1	CASSLEPGQGSHEQYF	TGCGCCAGCAGCTTGGAGCCGGGACAGGGGTCCCACGAGCAGTACTTC
few	TRBJ2-3	TRBV19	-	CASSPRQGTDTQYF	TGTGCCAGTAGTCCCCGACAGGGCACAGATACGCAGTATTTT
-	TRBJ2-1	TRBV4-2	TRBD2	CASSQGRLAGEENEQFF	TGTGCCAGCAGCCAGGGGCGACTAGCGGGAGAGGAAAATGAGCAGTTCTTC
few	TRBJ2-1	TRBV6-2/TRBV6-3	-	CASSYLQPGRPEQFF	TGTGCCAGCAGTTACCTCCAGCCGGGACGCCCAGAGCAGTTCTTC
-	TRBJ2-2	TRBV20-1	TRBD2	CSARGGLHTGELFF	TGCAGTGCTAGAGGGGGACTACACACCGGGGAGCTGTTTTTT
-	TRBJ2-7	TRBV10-3	-	CAISELGQGPDEQYF	TGTGCCATCAGTGAGTTGGGGCAGGGCCCCGACGAGCAGTACTTC
-	TRBJ2-7	TRBV14	TRBD2	CASSQLGLAGLYEQYF	TGTGCCAGCAGCCAACTCGGACTAGCGGGGCTCTACGAGCAGTACTTC
few	TRBJ2-1	TRBV7-2	-	CASSLAIGTYNEQFF	TGTGCCAGCAGCTTAGCGATCGGGACCTACAATGAGCAGTTCTTC
-	TRBJ2-1	TRBV18	-	CASSPTTNEQFF	TGTGCCAGCTCACCCACGACGAATGAGCAGTTCTTC
-	TRBJ1-2	TRBV29-1	-	CSVGQSTNYGYTF	TGCAGCGTCGGACAGTCTACTAACTATGGCTACACCTTC
many	TRBJ1-6	TRBV6-5	-	CASSYSMRGLNSPLHF	TGTGCCAGCAGTTACTCGATGCGAGGGTTAAACTCACCCCTCCACTTT
many	TRBJ1-1	TRBV3-1	-	CASSQMGTEAFF	TGTGCCAGCAGCCAGATGGGGACTGAAGCTTTCTTT
-	TRBJ2-5	TRBV18	TRBD1	CASSPRQGSETQYF	TGTGCCAGCTCACCCCGACAGGGCTCAGAGACCCAGTACTTC
few	TRBJ2-7	TRBV18	-	CASSTGLGYEQYF	TGTGCCAGCTCAACAGGGCTGGGGTACGAGCAGTACTTC
many	TRBJ2-3	TRBV5-1	-	CASRGDSDTQYF	TGCGCCAGCAGGGGGGACTCAGATACGCAGTATTTT
-	TRBJ1-5	TRBV30	TRBD1	CAWSKGQGRNQPQHF	TGTGCCTGGAGTAAGGGACAGGGCCGCAATCAGCCCCAGCATTTT
many	TRBJ2-5	TRBV7-9	TRBD2	CASSLATGRAETQYF	TGTGCCAGCAGCTTAGCCACCGGGAGGGCAGAGACCCAGTACTTC
few	TRBJ1-1	TRBV7-2	-	CASSSYRSTNTEAFF	TGTGCCAGCAGCTCATACAGGAGTACGAACACTGAAGCTTTCTTT
few	TRBJ2-5	TRBV5-1	-	CASSLAWSPQETQYF	TGCGCCAGCAGCTTGGCTTGGTCCCCTCAAGAGACCCAGTACTTC
few	TRBJ1-3	TRBV27	TRBD1	CASSLTGHSGNTIYF	TGTGCCAGCAGCTTGACAGGGCACTCTGGAAACACCATATATTTT
-	TRBJ2-7	TRBV29-1	TRBD2	CSVAASGASYEQYF	TGCAGCGTTGCGGCTAGCGGGGCATCCTACGAGCAGTACTTC
-	TRBJ1-1	TRBV18	TRBD1	CASSPHPLTGMNTEAFF	TGTGCCAGCTCACCACACCCCCTGACAGGGATGAACACTGAAGCTTTCTTT
-	TRBJ1-1	TRBV12-3/TRBV12-4	-	CASSLRWNTEAFF	TGTGCCAGCAGTCTGAGGTGGAACACTGAAGCTTTCTTT
-	TRBJ1-6	TRBV7-2	-	CPSSQQGFNSPLHF	TGTCCCAGCAGCCAGCAGGGGTTTAATTCACCCCTCCACTTT
many	TRBJ2-1	TRBV30	TRBD2	CAWTPGLAGLSSYNEQFF	TGTGCCTGGACCCCGGGACTAGCGGGGCTAAGCTCCTACAATGAGCAGTTCTTC
few	TRBJ1-1	TRBV5-4	TRBD1	CASSFGQGRTEVFF	TGTGCCAGCAGCTTCGGACAGGGGAGGACTGAAGTTTTCTTT
-	TRBJ2-7	TRBV5-1	TRBD1	CASSLDRQGRGEQYF	TGCGCCAGCAGCTTAGATCGACAGGGGCGAGGCGAGCAGTACTTC
few	TRBJ2-3	TRBV6-1	-	CASSVQGGGDTQYF	TGTGCCAGCAGTGTACAGGGAGGTGGAGATACGCAGTATTTT
few	TRBJ1-6	TRBV11-2	-	CASSPRIGTTSTLHF	TGTGCCAGCAGCCCCCGTATCGGGACGACATCGACCCTCCACTTT
-	TRBJ1-3	TRBV28	-	CASSLYSSGNTIYF	TGTGCCAGCAGTTTATACAGCTCTGGAAACACCATATATTTT
-	TRBJ2-1	TRBV4-3	TRBD2	CASSHGTSGSNEQFF	TGCGCCAGCAGCCACGGGACTAGCGGGTCCAATGAGCAGTTCTTC
many	TRBJ1-1	TRBV19	TRBD1	CASRPYRGNTEAFF	TGTGCCAGTAGACCCTACAGGGGTAACACTGAAGCTTTCTTT
few	TRBJ2-1	TRBV19	-	CASTRDHGGNEQFF	TGTGCCAGTACAAGGGACCATGGGGGGAATGAGCAGTTCTTC